This entry lists 8 T cell receptor beta chains sequenced from one sample in a study of esophageal squamous cell carcinoma under preoperative chemotherapy. Documented time point: before preoperative PTX-NDP chemotherapy. TCRdb reprocessed the PCR reads via MiXCR and lists one record per CDR3 protein. The repertoire holds more than 15,000 distinct CDR3 sequences, with roughly half as singletons. The sample was gathered from a patient given preoperative chemotherapy. The origin of the receptors is a human donor with esophageal squamous cell carcinoma. The donor label of this sample is uncertain.

At least ten counts were recorded for this clonotype. The chain is built from TRBV7-3 and TRBJ2-1; D is possibly TRBD1 (6 bases). Germline CDR1 and CDR2: SGHTA and FQGTGA. V lost 1 base, J lost 0 bases, and 16 bases lay in between. CDR3 length: 18 residues. The CDR3 spells CASSLRQGPWGSYNEQFF. The CDR3 DNA follows: TGTGCCAGCAGCTTAAGGCAGGGGCCGTGGGGCTCCTACAATGAGCAGTTCTTC.

This chain links TRBV12-5 with TRBJ2-2, with D possibly TRBD1 on 8 matching bases. The CDR3 is 17 residues long. The germline V and J ends were trimmed by 1 base and 3 bases, with 15 bases remaining between them. The germline V gene has CDR1 LGHNT and CDR2 FRNRAP. CDR3 in DNA: TGTGCTAGTGGTTTGGGGCCCACAGGGGGGGACACCGGGGAGCTGTTTTTT. Its translation: CASGLGPTGGDTGELFF.

The gene calls are TRBV7-9 and TRBJ2-2; 7 positions match TRBD1. The CDR3 sequence is 16 residues long. V was clipped by 2 bases and J by 2 bases; unmatched bases: 5. The germline V gene encodes CDR1 SEHNR and CDR2 FQNEAQ (reference sequence). The CDR3 sequence is CASSLPGTDNTGELFF. CDR3 DNA: TGTGCCAGCAGCTTACCCGGGACAGACAACACCGGGGAGCTGTTTTTT. The whole variable domain, remainder taken from reference TRBV7-9 and TRBJ2-2, is DTGVSQNPRHKITKRGQNVTFRCDPISEHNRLYWYRQTLGQGPEFLTYFQNEAQLEKSRLLSDRFSAERPKGSFSTLEIQRTEQGDSAMYLCASSLPGTDNTGELFFGEGSRLTVL.

This clonotype was recorded a few times. The chain joins TRBV7-9 to TRBJ2-5; 8 bases map to TRBD1. The J call may be wrong; the DNA end is better matched by TRBJ2-7. The CDR3 consists of 16 residues. Per the germline V gene, CDR1 is SEHNR and CDR2 is FQNEAQ (reference sequence). CDR3 sequence (DNA): TGTGCCAGCAGCTCTTCCCAGACAGGGGAACGAACCGAGCAGTACTTC. Translation gives CASSSSQTGERTEQYF.

This chain joins TRBV11-2 and TRBJ2-5, with 12 bases aligning to TRBD2. CDR1 is SGHAT and CDR2 is FQNNGV in the germline V gene. There are 16 residues in the CDR3. V trimming: 4 bases; J trimming: 4 bases; junction bases outside the gene matches: 7. CDR3: CASSSLTSGRPETQYF. CDR3 nucleotide sequence: TGTGCCAGCAGCTCCCTGACTAGCGGGAGACCAGAGACCCAGTACTTC.

The rearrangement joins TRBV6-1 to TRBJ2-5, with D possibly being TRBD1 (5 bases). This CDR3 has 14 residues. The germline V gene has CDR1 MNHNS and CDR2 SASEGT. With 6 bases removed from V and 1 base from J, the gap between germline ends came to 12 bases. CDR3 in amino acids: CASSRVGSQETQYF. CDR3 DNA sequence: TGTGCCAGCAGCAGGGTGGGGTCCCAAGAGACCCAGTACTTC.

This clonotype was seen only a few times. The chain uses TRBV7-6 and TRBJ2-7; 8 nucleotides line up with TRBD1. The CDR3 runs to 16 residues. V lost 5 bases, J lost 3 bases, and 12 bases stayed unmatched. Germline V gives CDR1 SGHVS, CDR2 FNYEAQ. The CDR3 DNA reads TGTGCCAGCAGCCTTCTACCGGGACAGGAAAACTACGAGCAGTACTTC. This sequence encodes CASSLLPGQENYEQYF. Looking up the rest from reference TRBV7-6 and TRBJ2-7 gives the full variable domain: GAGVSQSPRYKVTKRGQDVALRCDPISGHVSLYWYRQALGQGPEFLTYFNYEAQQDKSGLPNDRFSAERPEGSISTLTIQRTEQRDSAMYRCASSLLPGQENYEQYFGPGTRLTVT.

The sample holds a few counts of this clonotype. A single base separates this from a much larger clone, so it may be a read error. The chain recombines TRBV25-1 with TRBJ2-1, with D perhaps assigned TRBD1 or TRBD2 (5 bases each). The CDR3 extends over 16 amino acids. CDR1 is MGHDK, CDR2 SYGVNS, per germline. With 5 bases removed from V and 13 bases from J, the gap between germline ends came to 27 bases. The CDR3: CASSIESGLGEETQFF. Written as DNA, the CDR3 is TGTGCCAGCAGTATTGAATCAGGCCTGGGGGAAGAGACCCAGTTCTTC.